This TCR beta chain was retrieved from a study of shared clonotypes between healthy human individuals (TCRdb year 2020). For context, the study as a whole: A few men and two women, aged 18 to 49 years, made up the cohort. For each donor, three plates each were used for CD4 naive and CD4 memory, two plates were used for CD8 naive, and one plate was used for CD8 memory. To estimate repertoire size and how much clonotype sharing occurs between individuals, the study deeply sequenced the blood TCR repertoires of a handful of healthy adults. To increase sequencing depth and limit assay-specific biases, TCR repertoire library preparation and sequencing were carried out by different laboratories using diverse techniques. Each donor's leukapheresis produced roughly between about 0.8 and 10 billion PBMCs. Summary of the overall study and its limitations: When a few donors were compared, the shared fraction of clonotypes was around 5.1% for naive CD4, about 4% for naive CD8, 2.3% for memory CD4, and 0.35% to 0.5% for memory CD8. Pairwise subsampling indicated that sequencing depth was expected to affect the degree of clonotype sharing among donors. Sampling was restricted to blood, and TCR repertoires in tissues likely differ from the TCR repertoires found in blood. Rarefaction of sorted-subset datasets indicated incomplete sequencing despite the large sequencing depth. The genetic and exposure-history diversity represented was limited by the small number of donors. Higher generation probabilities were observed for clonotypes shared by all four sorted-subset donors than for non-shared clonotypes. Larger estimated clonotype richness was generally found for naive subsets than for memory subsets.

The donors were healthy, HIV-negative adults with no recently reported acute infections or vaccinations. Every donor was a Caucasian adult residing in Nashville, Tennessee, USA. CD4+ T cells were enriched through magnetic negative selection, after which naive cells were positively selected on CD45RA and the remaining negative fraction served as the memory subset. Blood was obtained by leukapheresis, after which PBMCs were separated by Ficoll-Histopaque density gradient centrifugation and cryopreserved in liquid nitrogen vapor phase. Analytical flow cytometry was used to check the purity and quantity of every magnetically sorted T cell population. Genomic DNA was isolated from each sorted fraction and quantified by UV absorbance on a Nanodrop 2000c. TCR CDR3 regions were amplified from genomic DNA by multiplex PCR using the deep immunoSEQ assay. For each cell subset, the extracted genomic DNA was distributed evenly across all wells of several immunoSEQ 96-well plates, and each plate served as one replicate. Each replicate PCR for sorted subsets received about 200 ng genomic DNA, equal to tens of thousands of T cell genomes. Purified libraries were measured with a Qubit 3.0 fluorometer, size-checked on a Bioanalyzer 2100, and measured again with the KAPA Library Quantification kit. Every immunoSEQ 96-well plate was sequenced on a separate single-read 150-cycle Illumina NextSeq 550 flow cell. As for how the authors treated the data: Because the immunoSEQ output included only junctional sequences and no quality scores, the filtering could not be the same as the filtering used for full-length reads. Sequences were annotated with PyIR, a Python wrapper for IgBLAST v1.9, using IMGT germline references to assign V/J genes and CDR3. Reads were removed for weak V/J assignments (E-value above 1e-6), missing CDR3, stop codons, out-of-frame junctions, or ambiguous translated residues. V3J clonotypes were defined as sequences sharing an identical inferred V gene, J gene, and CDR3 amino acid sequence. The percentage overlap between two repertoires was calculated by dividing the number of shared unique clonotypes by the size of the smaller repertoire. RTK rarefaction, the Chao1 estimator, and Recon v2.1 estimates of unobserved clonotypes were used to assess repertoire richness. OLGA was used to compute generation probabilities for all TCRbeta clonotypes that the gDNA method yielded from a handful of donors. As stored in TCRdb, this immuneACCESS dataset retains in-frame rearrangements with V and J assigned. A fraction of the clones does not appear; measured against another copy, unresolved V genes explain less than half of the discrepancy, and the remainder lacks a known reason. For V, J and clone size, that table is used; D and trimming come from the DNA. This sample comprises under 2,500,000 clones, approximately 96% of them detected only once. The ten largest account for 0.1% to 0.15% of the sample.

In regard to this clone: Its recognized antigen is unknown. No base qualities exist here, and no much larger clone lies one base off it.

CDR1 and CDR2, per the germline V gene, are SQVTM and ANQGSEA. Trimming leaves V shorter by 5 bases and J shorter by 0 bases, with the junction holding 5 bases beyond the gene matches. Reading from cysteine to phenylalanine, the CDR3 counts 14 amino acids. Only the CDR3 region is kept as DNA, spanning 42 bases read in frame from base 1. The source is a man between 18 and 35 years old in good health. This sequence uses TRBV29-1 and TRBJ2-7, and TRBD2 aligns with 9 junction nucleotides. The specimen sequenced was naive CD4+ T cells sorted from blood. This specimen's cell subset or site label, per the study, means: CD45RA+ positively selected. The CDR3 region: CSVLGLASSYEQYF. The DNA sequence follows: TGCAGCGTTTTGGGACTAGCAAGCTCCTACGAGCAGTACTTC.